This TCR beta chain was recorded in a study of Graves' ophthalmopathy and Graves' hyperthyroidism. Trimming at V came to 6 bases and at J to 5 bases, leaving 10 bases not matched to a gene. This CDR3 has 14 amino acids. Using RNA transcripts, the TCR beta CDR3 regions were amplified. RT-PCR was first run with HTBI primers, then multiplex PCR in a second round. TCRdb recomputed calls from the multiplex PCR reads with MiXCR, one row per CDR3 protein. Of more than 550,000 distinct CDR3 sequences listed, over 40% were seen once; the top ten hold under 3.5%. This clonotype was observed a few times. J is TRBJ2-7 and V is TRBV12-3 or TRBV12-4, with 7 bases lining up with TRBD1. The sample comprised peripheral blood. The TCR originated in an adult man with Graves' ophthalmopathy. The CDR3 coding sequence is TGTGCCAGCAGCGAACAGGGGCATGGCAACGAGCAGTACTTC. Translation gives CASSEQGHGNEQYF.